The 27 T cell receptor beta chains in this list originate from one sample, sequenced in a study of T cells in Graves' hyperthyroidism and ophthalmopathy. RNA transcripts yielded amplified TCR beta CDR3 regions. Primed by the HTBI set, a first-round RT-PCR was run on the TCR CDR3. TCRdb re-called the multiplex PCR reads with MiXCR, one entry per CDR3 protein. In the table there are around 690,000 distinct CDR3 sequences, approximately 15% of which are singletons. Sequencing used blood. The receptors were gathered from a man aged 50-60 years with Graves' hyperthyroidism.

In its sample, this clonotype was seen many times. The chain is built from TRBV6-1 and TRBJ1-5, with a tentative D call TRBD1 (5 bases). The V and J ends lost 0 bases and 4 bases respectively, with 10 bases between them. Germline V gene lookup returns CDR1 MNHNS and CDR2 SASEGT. This CDR3 is built from 15 residues. In DNA form, the CDR3 reads TGTGCCAGCAGTGAAGCGGCAGGGCGAAATCAGCCCCAGCATTTT. Its translation is CASSEAAGRNQPQHF.

The chain links TRBV11-2 to TRBJ1-6; TRBD1 matches at 9 bases. V gave up 5 bases and J gave up 7 bases; unmatched junction bases: 6. From germline, CDR1 is SGHAT and CDR2 FQNNGV. This CDR3 has 15 residues. CDR3 sequence reads: CASSLQGARNSPLHF. The CDR3 DNA follows: TGTGCCAGCAGCCTACAGGGGGCGAGGAATTCACCCCTCCACTTT. Full variable domain (remainder filled in from reference TRBV11-2 and TRBJ1-6): EAGVAQSPRYKIIEKRQSVAFWCNPISGHATLYWYQQILGQGPKLLIQFQNNGVVDDSQLPKDRFSAERLKGVDSTLKIQPAKLEDSAVYLCASSLQGARNSPLHFGNGTRLTVT.

This clonotype was observed at least ten times. The gene calls are TRBV7-8 and TRBJ1-1, with D perhaps matching TRBD1 (5 bases). V gave up 4 bases and J gave up 5 bases, with 8 bases separating them. The CDR3 length is 12 residues. Germline V gives CDR1 SGHVS, CDR2 FQNEAQ. The CDR3 DNA follows: TGTGCCAGCAGCTCCCAGGGTACTGAAGCTTTCTTT. Protein: CASSSQGTEAFF.

The rearrangement links TRBV20-1 to TRBJ2-1; 9 bases are a match to TRBD2. The germline V gene has CDR1 DFQATT and CDR2 SNEGSKA (reference sequence). Trimming at V came to 1 base and at J to 11 bases, leaving 9 bases not matched to a gene. The CDR3 extends over 14 amino acids. CDR3 in DNA: TGCAGTGCTAGAGCCGGACTAGCGAGGGGAAAGCAGTTCTTC. Residues: CSARAGLARGKQFF.

The chain joins TRBV14 to TRBJ2-7; maybe TRBD2 (6 bases). This CDR3 is 16 amino acids long. Germline V lookup: CDR1 SGHDN, CDR2 FVKESK. The ends were cut back, 4 bases at V and 0 bases at J, with 16 bases in the middle. The DNA of the CDR3 is TGTGCCAGCAGCCCGTGGGCGGGACTCAGCTCCTACGAGCAGTACTTC. Its protein is CASSPWAGLSSYEQYF.

There are a few counts of this clonotype. The chain has TRBV6-1 and TRBJ1-1; D gene unclear. The CDR3 is 13 residues long. V dropped 6 bases and J dropped 0 bases, with 8 bases sitting between them. CDR1 and CDR2 (germline): MNHNS, SASEGT. The DNA for the CDR3 is TGTGCCAGCAGGGAGGATTTGAACACTGAAGCTTTCTTT. Residues: CASREDLNTEAFF.

This clonotype was detected ten times or more. The rearrangement uses TRBV3-1 and TRBJ1-2; no reliable D call. This CDR3 region has 12 residues. The germline gives CDR1 LGHDT, CDR2 YNNKEL (reference sequence). Trimming shortened V by 1 base and J by 4 bases, and 4 bases separated the two germline ends. Written as DNA, the CDR3 is TGTGCCAGCAGCCAAGGCGGCTATGGCTACACCTTC. Its protein is CASSQGGYGYTF.

Ten or more counts support this clonotype. This rearrangement joins TRBV18 to TRBJ2-1; the match to TRBD2 covers 9 bases. V lost 3 bases and J lost 0; bases outside the gene matches: 6. Germline V gives CDR1 KGHSH, CDR2 LQKENI. The CDR3 runs 17 residues. Written as DNA, the CDR3 is TGTGCCAGCTCACCGGACTATAGCGGGAGCTCCTACAATGAGCAGTTCTTC. Its protein product is CASSPDYSGSSYNEQFF.

At least ten counts were recorded for this clonotype. CDR3 sequence: CASSGRGTGNTIYF. DNA of the CDR3: TGTGCCAGCAGTGGACGGGGGACCGGAAACACCATATATTTT. This chain uses TRBV12-3 or TRBV12-4 with TRBJ1-3; perhaps TRBD1 as D (5 bases). This CDR3 has 14 amino acids. V was shortened by 5 bases and J by 4 bases, with 12 bases between the two germline ends.

The chain has TRBV5-1 and TRBJ1-2; D gene uncertain. V was cut by 1 base and J by 7 bases, with 11 bases left in between. Looked up from germline, CDR1 is SGHRS and CDR2 is YFSETQ. The CDR3 has 13 residues. CDR3 nucleotide sequence: TGCGCCAGCAGCTTGTCATCGGGGTTTGGCTACACCTTC. This gives the protein CASSLSSGFGYTF.

This clonotype was picked up many times. The V call is TRBV2, the J call TRBJ2-7, with D unresolved. The CDR3 sequence is 12 residues long. V dropped 5 bases and J dropped 6 bases, with 11 bases sitting between them. Germline V lookup: CDR1 SNHLY, CDR2 FYNNEI. The CDR3 reads CASSPFTLEQYF. CDR3 nucleotide sequence: TGTGCCAGCAGTCCCTTTACCCTCGAGCAGTACTTC.

There are a few counts of this clonotype. This chain uses TRBV4-3 with TRBJ2-2; no definite D call. The germline V gene encodes CDR1 LGHNA and CDR2 YSLEER. The CDR3 has 16 amino acids. V gave up 0 bases and J gave up 3 bases, with 11 bases separating them. CDR3: CASSQDYGMDTGELFF. As DNA, the CDR3 is TGCGCCAGCAGCCAAGATTACGGCATGGACACCGGGGAGCTGTTTTTT.

Ten or more counts support this clonotype. The V and J genes are TRBV7-3 and TRBJ2-2; D uncertain. The CDR3 has 13 amino acids. CDR1 and CDR2 from the germline V gene are SGHTA and FQGTGA. V lost 5 bases to trimming and J lost 5 bases, with 9 bases between them. CDR3 bases: TGTGCCAGCAGCAGGACGGCAACCGGGGAGCTGTTTTTT. Translation: CASSRTATGELFF. Full variable domain (missing parts from reference TRBV7-3 and TRBJ2-2): GAGVSQTPSNKVTEKGKYVELRCDPISGHTALYWYRQSLGQGPEFLIYFQGTGAADDSGLPNDRFFAVRPEGSVSTLKIQRTERGDSAVYLCASSRTATGELFFGEGSRLTVL.

At least ten counts were recorded for this clonotype. The chain links TRBV2 to TRBJ2-1, with D perhaps TRBD2 (6 bases). V was clipped by 1 base and J by 4 bases, with 11 bases between them. Germline assignment: CDR1 SNHLY and CDR2 FYNNEI. The CDR3 spans 15 residues. The CDR3 DNA is TGTGCCAGCAGTGAAGGTGGCGGGGTGTACAATGAGCAGTTCTTC. Amino acid sequence: CASSEGGGVYNEQFF.

This clonotype was detected many times. The V call is TRBV7-8, the J call TRBJ2-5, with a tentative D call TRBD1 (6 bases). The germline gives CDR1 SGHVS, CDR2 FQNEAQ. CDR3 length equals 15 residues. V lost 6 bases and J 5 bases, leaving 19 bases between the germline ends. The CDR3 nucleotides read TGTGCCAGCAGTCAACAGGGCCTCCCGGGGGAGACCCAGTACTTC. It specifies CASSQQGLPGETQYF. Drawing the rest from reference TRBV7-8 and TRBJ2-5, the complete variable domain is GAGVSQSPRYKVAKRGQDVALRCDPISGHVSLFWYQQALGQGPEFLTYFQNEAQLDKSGLPSDRFFAERPEGSVSTLKIQRTQQEDSAVYLCASSQQGLPGETQYFGPGTRLLVL.

The sample holds a few counts of this clonotype. The gene calls are TRBV7-6 and TRBJ2-7; 11 bases are a match to TRBD1. V trimming: 8 bases; J trimming: 6 bases; junction bases outside the gene matches: 3. Per germline, CDR1 SGHVS and CDR2 FNYEAQ. CDR3 length equals 12 residues. CDR3 sequence: CASGGQGAEQYF. The CDR3 nucleotides read TGTGCCAGCGGCGGACAGGGGGCCGAGCAGTACTTC.

This clonotype appeared many times. This chain links TRBV2 with TRBJ1-1; TRBD1 might be the D (6 bases). The CDR3 contains 15 residues. V gave up 6 bases and J gave up 5 bases, with 19 bases separating them. CDR1 is SNHLY, CDR2 FYNNEI, per germline. The CDR3 loop reads CASRLQGLEGTEAFF. DNA for the CDR3: TGTGCCAGCAGATTACAGGGCCTCGAGGGGACTGAAGCTTTCTTT. Complete variable domain (other parts from reference TRBV2 and TRBJ1-1): EPEVTQTPSHQVTQMGQEVILRCVPISNHLYFYWYRQILGQKVEFLVSFYNNEISEKSEIFDDQFSVERPDGSNFTLKIRSTKLEDSAMYFCASRLQGLEGTEAFFGQGTRLTVV.

This clonotype was picked up many times. The CDR3: CASSIPGLAGINEQFF. For the CDR3, the DNA is TGTGCCAGCAGCATCCCCGGACTAGCGGGTATAAATGAGCAGTTCTTC. The chain joins TRBV11-2 to TRBJ2-1; 11 nucleotides line up with TRBD2. From germline, CDR1 is SGHAT and CDR2 FQNNGV. Germline trimming cut 5 bases from V and 7 bases from J; bases unmatched to any gene: 10. This CDR3 comprises 16 residues. The full variable domain, rest sourced from reference TRBV11-2 and TRBJ2-1, is EAGVAQSPRYKIIEKRQSVAFWCNPISGHATLYWYQQILGQGPKLLIQFQNNGVVDDSQLPKDRFSAERLKGVDSTLKIQPAKLEDSAVYLCASSIPGLAGINEQFFGPGTRLTVL.

The gene calls are TRBV3-1 and TRBJ2-7; 9 nucleotides line up with TRBD2. J lost 7 bases, V lost 5 bases, and 9 bases had no gene match. Germline CDR1 is LGHDT and CDR2 is YNNKEL (reference sequence). The length of the CDR3 is 14 residues. Here the CDR3 DNA reads TGTGCCAGCAGCTCCGGGACTAGCCCCTTGGAGCAGTACTTC. It specifies CASSSGTSPLEQYF.

V gene TRBV24-1 combines with J gene TRBJ2-3; possibly TRBD1 for D (5 bases). Between the trimmed V and J ends, which lost 6 bases and 0 bases, there was a span of 15 bases. In germline, CDR1 is KGHDR, CDR2 SFDVKD. The CDR3 length is 16 residues. The CDR3 DNA sequence: TGTGCCACCAGTACTACCACAGGTCCTAGCACAGATACGCAGTATTTT. Amino acid sequence: CATSTTTGPSTDTQYF.

The gene calls are TRBV11-2 and TRBJ1-2; possibly TRBD1 for D (6 bases). The CDR3 has 14 residues. Germline lookup yields CDR1 SGHAT and CDR2 FQNNGV. The V end was cut by 5 bases, the J end by 2 bases, with 12 bases between. Here the CDR3 DNA reads TGTGCCAGCAGCCCGGACAGACTCAACTATGGCTACACCTTC. The encoded protein is CASSPDRLNYGYTF.

Written as DNA, the CDR3 is TGTGCCAGCTCACCGATGGCCTGGAGGGATTTACCAGATACGCAGTATTTT. It translates to CASSPMAWRDLPDTQYF. The gene calls are TRBV18 and TRBJ2-3; a possible D gene is TRBD2 (6 bases). The CDR3 spans 17 residues. V lost 3 bases, J lost 4 bases, and 20 bases lay in between. Germline CDR1 reads KGHSH; CDR2 reads LQKENI.

This clonotype was recorded at least ten times. The chain combines TRBV11-2 with TRBJ1-5; 9 nucleotides agree with TRBD1. Germline V gene data show CDR1 as SGHAT and CDR2 as FQNNGV. J gave up 2 bases and V 6 bases, and 5 bases lay outside the gene matches. This CDR3 region has 15 residues. CDR3 bases: TGTGCCAGCAGTTTAAGGACAGGGGGCAATCAGCCCCAGCATTTT. It translates to CASSLRTGGNQPQHF.

This clonotype was counted a few times. CDR3 nucleotides: TGCGCCAGCAGCCAAGTGGGGTTTAAGGCTTCCATGGGTGGCTACACCTTC. Its translation: CASSQVGFKASMGGYTF. The V gene is TRBV4-3, the J gene TRBJ1-2; D not resolved. The germline V gene has CDR1 LGHNA and CDR2 YSLEER. Deletions cut 1 base from V and 7 bases from J, with 22 bases between. The CDR3 consists of 17 residues.

This rearrangement joins TRBV27 to TRBJ2-7; 9 positions match TRBD2. The CDR3 is made up of 14 amino acids. V lost 5 bases to trimming and J lost 4 bases; unmatched junction nucleotides: 6. Germline V lookup: CDR1 MNHEY, CDR2 SMNVEV (reference sequence). CDR3 sequence: CASSQTSGVYEQYF. CDR3 sequence (DNA): TGTGCCAGCAGTCAGACTAGCGGTGTATACGAGCAGTACTTC.

The chain carries TRBV6-2 or TRBV6-3 and TRBJ1-2; D gene uncertain. The CDR3 runs to 11 residues. Germline V CDR1 and CDR2: MNHEY, SVGEGT. Trimming shortened V by 2 bases and J by 7 bases, and 5 bases separated the two germline ends. DNA for the CDR3: TGTGCCAGCAGTTACAGGGTTGGCTACACCTTC. Translated, it gives CASSYRVGYTF.

The chain couples TRBV5-1 to TRBJ2-7; the D gene is possibly TRBD1 (6 bases). CDR3 length: 15 residues. Germline CDR1 is SGHRS and CDR2 is YFSETQ. V was trimmed by 2 bases and J by 4 bases, leaving 16 bases between them. Here the CDR3 DNA reads TGCGCCAGCAGCTTACTACAGGGTTGGGATTACGAGCAGTACTTC. Translated: CASSLLQGWDYEQYF.